The 22 T cell receptor beta chains in this list originate from one sample, sequenced in a study of sequential checkpoint blockade in melanoma. Treatment given: randomized to nivolumab then ipilimumab (arm A) or the reverse (arm B). Data came from immunoSEQ multiplex PCR; TCRdb stores just in-frame clones and leaves some out. The table has about 13,000 clones, approximately 78% seen once. Sequencing used CD8+ T cells sorted from blood (inferred from file names), obtained from a patient given nivolumab and ipilimumab in sequence. These receptors originate from a human donor with melanoma.

This chain uses TRBV19 with TRBJ1-1; the D is unclear. Deletions cut 5 bases from V and 4 bases from J, with 5 bases between. The CDR3 length is 11 residues. Per germline, CDR1 LNHDA and CDR2 SQIVND (reference sequence). This chain's CDR3 is CASSAGTEAFF. DNA of the CDR3: TGTGCCAGTAGTGCGGGCACTGAAGCTTTCTTT. Filled out from reference TRBV19 and TRBJ1-1, the complete variable domain reads DGGITQSPKYLFRKEGQNVTLSCEQNLNHDAMYWYRQDPGQGLRLIYYSQIVNDFQKGDIAEGYSVSREKKESFPLTVTSAQKNPTAFYLCASSAGTEAFFGQGTRLTVV.

This chain connects TRBV29-1 to TRBJ2-5; TRBD2 matches 7 bases. The J call may be wrong; the DNA end is better matched by TRBJ2-7. Germline loops: CDR1 SQVTM, CDR2 ANQGSEA. This CDR3 contains 13 residues. The CDR3: CSVLGGGSYEQYF. The CDR3 DNA follows: TGCAGCGTTCTCGGCGGGGGATCCTACGAGCAGTACTTC.

The rearrangement joins TRBV7-8 to TRBJ1-2; maybe TRBD1 (6 bases). This CDR3 comprises 19 residues. The V end was cut by 6 bases, the J end by 3 bases, with 29 bases between. Germline CDR1 is SGHVS and CDR2 is FQNEAQ. CDR3 protein: CASRGVRKGETNYDYGYTF. CDR3 in DNA: TGTGCCAGCAGGGGGGTAAGAAAGGGGGAAACTAACTACGACTATGGCTACACCTTC.

The chain has TRBV7-9 and TRBJ2-2; no clear D. The CDR3 is made up of 14 amino acids. Germline CDR1 and CDR2: SEHNR and FQNEAQ (reference sequence). The ends were cut back, 6 bases at V and 4 bases at J, with 12 bases in the middle. The CDR3 sequence: CASSSTVGTGELFF. The CDR3 DNA follows: TGTGCCAGCAGTTCTACAGTTGGCACCGGGGAGCTGTTTTTT.

The gene calls are TRBV9 and TRBJ2-3, with 15 bases aligning to TRBD2. The CDR3 is 20 residues long. Trimming took 0 bases from V and 2 from J; bases not matched to a gene: 10. Germline CDR1 is SGDLS and CDR2 is YYNGEE. DNA for the CDR3: TGTGCCAGCAGCGTAGACGTTTTCGGACTAGCGGGAGGGCCCACAGATACGCAGTATTTT. The encoded protein is CASSVDVFGLAGGPTDTQYF.

The chain links TRBV6-5 to TRBJ1-4, with D uncertain. Per germline, CDR1 MNHEY and CDR2 SVGAGI. V was pared by 0 bases and J by 6 bases, with 8 bases between. The length of the CDR3 is 14 residues. CDR3 in amino acids: CASSYSRVYEKLFF. The CDR3 DNA reads as TGTGCCAGCAGTTACTCGAGAGTCTATGAAAAACTGTTTTTT.

The chain carries TRBV5-6 and TRBJ1-3; D gene uncertain. This CDR3 has 16 residues. Germline V gene data show CDR1 as SGHDT and CDR2 as YYEEEE. With 2 bases removed from V and 0 bases from J, the gap between germline ends came to 12 bases. Here the CDR3 reads CASSLRTYSSGNTIYF. The CDR3 region has the DNA TGTGCCAGCAGCTTAAGGACTTACAGCTCTGGAAACACCATATATTTT.

This clone was counted between two and nine times. The V call is TRBV7-8, the J call TRBJ1-3, with 8 bases matching TRBD1. The CDR3 is made up of 15 amino acids. Germline loops: CDR1 SGHVS, CDR2 FQNEAQ. With 7 bases clipped from V and 4 bases from J, the junction kept 9 bases outside the gene matches. CDR3 loop: CASTPDRAWGNTIYF. In nucleotides, the CDR3 is TGTGCCAGCACCCCGGACAGGGCGTGGGGAAACACCATATATTTT.

About this clone: At one end the junction does not follow the germline gene, possibly because of a read error. V gene TRBV7-7 combines with J gene TRBJ2-3; 9 bases are shared with TRBD2. This CDR3 contains 16 residues. Germline V lookup: CDR1 SSHAT, CDR2 FNYEAQ (reference sequence). The CDR3 is CASSLGSGRGTDTQYF. The CDR3, as DNA: TGTGCTAGCAGCTTAGGTAGCGGGAGAGGCACAGATACGCAGTATTTT.

The chain recombines TRBV6-1 with TRBJ2-2, with D possibly TRBD1 on 6 matching bases. The CDR3 has 16 residues. Germline V gene data show CDR1 as MNHNS and CDR2 as SASEGT. V dropped 4 bases and J dropped 3 bases, with 15 bases sitting between them. The CDR3 region is CASSGAGVKDTGELFF. The CDR3, as DNA: TGTGCCAGCAGTGGGGCAGGGGTAAAGGACACCGGGGAGCTGTTTTTT.

V is TRBV19 and J is TRBJ1-1; tentative D call: TRBD1 (5 bases). CDR3 length equals 15 residues. The V gene's germline CDR1 is LNHDA and CDR2 SQIVND (reference sequence). The V and J ends lost 5 bases and 2 bases respectively, with 15 bases between them. The CDR3 is CASSPPGRANTEAFF. CDR3 sequence (DNA): TGTGCCAGTAGTCCCCCTGGCAGGGCTAACACTGAAGCTTTCTTT.

The chain uses TRBV5-5 and TRBJ2-7; TRBD2 matches 8 bases. Trimming removed 0 bases from V and 4 bases from J; junction bases left unmatched: 15. The CDR3 extends over 18 amino acids. Germline V gene sequence: CDR1 SGHKS, CDR2 YYEKEE (reference sequence). CDR3 region: CASSLAGLAGQGVYEQYF. As DNA, the CDR3 is TGTGCCAGCAGCTTGGCCGGGCTAGCGGGTCAAGGAGTTTACGAGCAGTACTTC.

V and J are TRBV5-6 and TRBJ1-3; the D gene is possibly TRBD1 (6 bases). This CDR3 has 15 residues. CDR1 is SGHDT and CDR2 is YYEEEE in the germline V gene. The V gene lost 1 base and the J gene lost 4 bases, with 12 bases spanning the gap. CDR3 amino acids: CASSLSAGVGNTIYF. In nucleotides, the CDR3 is TGTGCCAGCAGCTTGAGTGCAGGGGTAGGAAACACCATATATTTT.

The chain combines TRBV7-6 with TRBJ2-5; 8 nucleotides align to TRBD1. The J call may be in error: the DNA end matches TRBJ2-7 better. Germline values: CDR1 SGHVS, CDR2 FNYEAQ. The CDR3 has 15 amino acids. The CDR3 bases are TGTGCCAGCAGCCTCGGGACAGGTCCCTCCTACGAGCAGTACTTC. Encoded protein: CASSLGTGPSYEQYF.

The chain couples TRBV7-9 to TRBJ2-1, with a weak D call TRBD2 (6 bases). From germline, CDR1 is SEHNR and CDR2 FQNEAQ (reference sequence). Trimming left V 5 bases short and J 9 bases short, with 8 bases between. The CDR3 is 11 residues long. DNA for the CDR3: TGTGCCAGCAGCCCCGGGGGTGAGCAGTTCTTC. Protein product: CASSPGGEQFF.

This clone has a single count. This chain connects TRBV19 to TRBJ2-2, with 8 bases that match TRBD2. This CDR3 comprises 17 residues. V shed 0 bases, J shed 6 bases, and the junction held 9 bases outside the gene matches. Germline lookup yields CDR1 LNHDA and CDR2 SQIVND (reference sequence). This CDR3 is CASSIDADSGNPGELFF. In DNA, the CDR3 is TGTGCCAGTAGTATAGATGCGGATAGCGGGAATCCCGGGGAGCTGTTTTTT.

The table lists this clone with a few counts. The J gene is TRBJ2-5, the V gene TRBV14, with 7 bases aligning to TRBD1. With the DNA end fitting TRBJ2-7 better, the J assignment may be wrong. Germline V gene sequence: CDR1 SGHDN, CDR2 FVKESK. The CDR3 runs 18 residues. CDR3 DNA: TGTGCCAGCAGCCAAGACCGGGACAGAAGTTATCCGCGCTACGAGCAGTACTTC. This sequence encodes CASSQDRDRSYPRYEQYF.

This clone was seen a single time. V is TRBV6-1 and J is TRBJ2-1; D perhaps matches TRBD1 (5 bases). Deletions cut 5 bases from V and 4 bases from J, with 15 bases between. The CDR3 sequence is 15 residues long. Per germline, CDR1 MNHNS and CDR2 SASEGT. The CDR3 here is CASSTSPDTYNEQFF. The CDR3 region has the DNA TGTGCCAGCAGTACGAGCCCGGACACATACAATGAGCAGTTCTTC.

The chain links TRBV2 to TRBJ2-7, with TRBD1 matching over 9 bases. From germline, CDR1 is SNHLY and CDR2 FYNNEI. The CDR3 has 12 amino acids. V gave up 8 bases and J gave up 5 bases; unmatched junction bases: 4. This chain's CDR3 is CASRDRVDEQYF. The DNA for the CDR3 is TGTGCCAGCCGGGACAGGGTTGACGAGCAGTACTTC.

There are a few counts of this clone. The rearrangement joins TRBV6-6 to TRBJ2-7; D might be TRBD2 (6 bases). V lost 7 bases and J lost 3, with 19 bases in between. This CDR3 contains 15 residues. Germline V gene lookup returns CDR1 MNHNY and CDR2 SVGAGI (reference sequence). CDR3 sequence: CASTLTERALYEQYF. In nucleotides, the CDR3 is TGTGCCAGCACCTTGACTGAGCGGGCCCTCTACGAGCAGTACTTC.

The chain links TRBV5-6 to TRBJ2-2; 16 nucleotides line up with TRBD2. CDR1 SGHDT and CDR2 YYEEEE come from the germline V gene. The CDR3 runs 19 residues. With V trimmed by 4 bases and J by 6 bases, 12 bases remained unmatched. CDR3 coding DNA: TGTGCCAGCAGCACCGGGACTAGCGGGGGGGCCGGGGTGCCCGGGGAGCTGTTTTTT. Its translation is CASSTGTSGGAGVPGELFF.

Within the sample, this clone is medium-sized. V gene TRBV6-1 combines with J gene TRBJ2-6; D is possibly TRBD2 (5 bases). Germline assignment: CDR1 MNHNS and CDR2 SASEGT. The V end was cut by 1 base, the J end by 2 bases, with 6 bases between. The CDR3 runs to 15 residues. CDR3 nucleotide sequence: TGTGCCAGCAGTGAAGGGAGGACTGGGGCCAACGTCCTGACTTTC. This gives the protein CASSEGRTGANVLTF.